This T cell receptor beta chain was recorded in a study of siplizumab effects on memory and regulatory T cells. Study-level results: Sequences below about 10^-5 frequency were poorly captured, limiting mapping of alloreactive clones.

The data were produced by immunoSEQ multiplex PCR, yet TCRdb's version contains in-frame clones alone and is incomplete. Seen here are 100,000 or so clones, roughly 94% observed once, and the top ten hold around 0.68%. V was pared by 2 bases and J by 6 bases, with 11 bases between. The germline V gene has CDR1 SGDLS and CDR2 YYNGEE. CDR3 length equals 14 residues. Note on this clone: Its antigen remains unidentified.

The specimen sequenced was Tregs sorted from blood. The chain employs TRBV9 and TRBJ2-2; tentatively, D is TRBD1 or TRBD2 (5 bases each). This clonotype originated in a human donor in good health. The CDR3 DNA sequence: TGTGCCAGCAGCGTCCGGGGCGTGGCCGGGGAGCTGTTTTTT. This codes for CASSVRGVAGELFF.